This TCR beta chain was captured in a study of shared clonotypes between healthy human individuals. Study-wide points: Clonotypes not shared had lower generation probabilities than those common to all four donors.

Original analysis: Filtering of immunoSEQ junctional sequences could not match full-length read filtering. Profiled with immunoSEQ multiplex PCR; TCRdb holds only in-frame clones, not every one. Clone size and V and J calls were adopted from that table, with D and trimming inferred from the DNA. The data show millions of clones, with over 85% seen just once and over 0.12% held by the top ten. Partitioning of CD4+ cells yielded a CD45RA+ naive subset and a CD45RA-negative memory subset. In regard to this clone: The antigen is undetermined. The same CDR3 can be traced to other DNA sequences in this sample.

The CDR3 covers 13 residues. V was clipped by 2 bases and J by 6 bases, with 8 bases between them. From germline, CDR1 is MNHEY and CDR2 SMNVEV (reference sequence). The sample was naive CD4+ T cells sorted from blood. Subset here: CD45RA+ positively selected. This receptor was obtained from a man aged 18 to 29 in good health. This chain uses TRBV27 with TRBJ1-5; D is ambiguous. As DNA, the CDR3 is TGTGCCAGCAGTTTAGCTCCGGGTCAGCCCCAGCATTTT. Translation: CASSLAPGQPQHF.